One sample yielded the 27 T cell receptor beta chains listed below, sequenced in a study of shared clonotypes between healthy human individuals (dated by TCRdb to 2020 to 2021). To prepare the library, the immunoSEQ multiplex PCR assay was applied. TCRdb limited this immuneACCESS table to in-frame rearrangements with V and J called. A share of clones is missing; checked studies link under half to unresolved V genes, and the rest is unexplained. For this sample the table gives about 1.5 million clones, of which approximately 98% were detected only once. In total, the top ten clones hold 0.4% to 0.45% of the sample. Sequencing used naive CD4+ T cells sorted from blood. Explained via the paper, the cell subset or site label denotes: CD45RA+ positively selected. These receptors came from a man in his thirties or forties in good health.

This chain joins TRBV27 and TRBJ2-7; no clear D gene. CDR3 length equals 14 residues. With 5 bases removed from V and 7 bases from J, the gap between germline ends came to 18 bases. Germline CDR1 reads MNHEY; CDR2 reads SMNVEV (reference sequence). CDR3 region: CASSLRGWVREQYF. In DNA form, the CDR3 reads TGTGCCAGCAGTCTCAGAGGATGGGTGAGGGAGCAGTACTTC.

CDR3 DNA: TGTGCCAGCAGTTTAATCTCCCGGGATCAGCCCCAGCATTTT. This encodes CASSLISRDQPQHF. The rearrangement joins TRBV28 to TRBJ1-5; D is ambiguous. Between the trimmed V and J ends, which lost 2 bases and 5 bases, there was a span of 10 bases. This CDR3 spans 14 amino acids. Per germline, CDR1 MDHEN and CDR2 SYDVKM. The full variable domain, completed using reference TRBV28 and TRBJ1-5, is DVKVTQSSRYLVKRTGEKVFLECVQDMDHENMFWYRQDPGLGLRLIYFSYDVKMKEKGDIPEGYSVSREKKERFSLILESASTNQTSMYLCASSLISRDQPQHFGDGTRLSIL.

V and J are TRBV30 and TRBJ2-3; D perhaps matches TRBD1 (6 bases). Trimming stripped 2 bases from V and 0 bases from J, with 12 bases between. Looked up from germline, CDR1 is GTSNPN and CDR2 is SVGIG (reference sequence). The CDR3 spans 15 residues. The DNA for the CDR3 is TGTGCCTGGAGTATAACAGGGAGTAGCACAGATACGCAGTATTTT. It yields the protein CAWSITGSSTDTQYF.

Worth noting for this clone: This CDR3 is also generated by other DNA sequences in the sample. The chain joins TRBV7-9 to TRBJ1-5; D is uncertain. Trimming cost V 1 base and J 5 bases, with 6 bases left between them. Per germline, CDR1 SEHNR and CDR2 FQNEAQ (reference sequence). This CDR3 has 13 amino acids. The CDR3 here is CASSLGGDQPQHF. CDR3 DNA: TGTGCCAGCAGCTTAGGAGGAGATCAGCCCCAGCATTTT.

The chain links TRBV2 to TRBJ2-3; D is ambiguous. Trimming took off 2 bases at V and 14 bases at J, with 11 bases between the two ends. The CDR3 is 11 residues long. Germline V gene lookup returns CDR1 SNHLY and CDR2 FYNNEI. The CDR3 is CASSETRRWYF. DNA for the CDR3: TGTGCCAGCAGTGAAACCAGAAGGTGGTATTTT. Based on the CDR3 plus reference TRBV2 and TRBJ2-3, the full variable domain is EPEVTQTPSHQVTQMGQEVILRCVPISNHLYFYWYRQILGQKVEFLVSFYNNEISEKSEIFDDQFSVERPDGSNFTLKIRSTKLEDSAMYFCASSETRRWYFGPGTRLTVL.

This chain joins TRBV5-1 and TRBJ2-2, with unresolved D. The CDR3 extends over 13 amino acids. The germline V and J ends were trimmed by 2 bases and 5 bases, with 7 bases remaining between them. Germline lookup yields CDR1 SGHRS and CDR2 YFSETQ. The CDR3 region is CASSFMGTGELFF. CDR3 nucleotides: TGCGCCAGCAGCTTTATGGGAACCGGGGAGCTGTTTTTT.

The V and J genes are TRBV28 and TRBJ1-1; no clear D gene. CDR3 length: 16 residues. The germline V gene has CDR1 MDHEN and CDR2 SYDVKM. V was pared by 5 bases and J by 0 bases, with 16 bases between. The CDR3 bases are TGTGCCAGCAGTGCACCCTCAGTGGTCATGAACACTGAAGCTTTCTTT. Encoded protein: CASSAPSVVMNTEAFF. Supplemented by reference TRBV28 and TRBJ1-1, the full variable domain reads DVKVTQSSRYLVKRTGEKVFLECVQDMDHENMFWYRQDPGLGLRLIYFSYDVKMKEKGDIPEGYSVSREKKERFSLILESASTNQTSMYLCASSAPSVVMNTEAFFGQGTRLTVV.

This clone was detected once. The chain joins TRBV15 to TRBJ2-1; 7 bases align to TRBD1. V was pared by 1 base and J by 6 bases, with 6 bases of the junction left unmatched. The CDR3 runs 15 residues. Germline-derived CDR1 and CDR2 are LNHNV and YYDKDF (reference sequence). CDR3 bases: TGTGCCACCAGCAGAGGGTCCCCAGGGGGCAATGAGCAGTTCTTC. Protein product: CATSRGSPGGNEQFF.

This clone was observed a single time. The chain has TRBV9 and TRBJ2-2, with a weak D call TRBD1 (7 bases). V gave up 4 bases and J gave up 6 bases, with 16 bases separating them. The CDR3 loop spans 15 amino acids. Germline assignment: CDR1 SGDLS and CDR2 YYNGEE. The CDR3 is CASSLQEGAAGELFF. DNA of the CDR3: TGTGCCAGCAGCCTACAGGAGGGGGCGGCCGGGGAGCTGTTTTTT.

V usage is TRBV27 and J usage is TRBJ2-3; the D gene is possibly TRBD1 (8 bases). Germline V gene sequence: CDR1 MNHEY, CDR2 SMNVEV (reference sequence). Trimming took off 3 bases at V and 5 bases at J, with 18 bases between the two ends. The CDR3 is made up of 16 amino acids. CDR3 region: CASSFRGAGGLDTQYF. The CDR3 bases are TGTGCCAGCAGTTTTCGGGGGGCAGGGGGCTTAGATACGCAGTATTTT.

The gene calls are TRBV11-2 and TRBJ2-7, with TRBD2 matching over 7 bases. CDR1 is SGHAT, CDR2 FQNNGV, per germline. The junction had 11 bases not matched to a gene; V was cut back by 0 bases and J by 9 bases. The CDR3 sequence is 15 residues long. In nucleotides, the CDR3 is TGTGCCAGCAGCTTAGACGGGAGGCCTTCCTTGGGGCAGTACTTC. As protein: CASSLDGRPSLGQYF.

The chain carries TRBV6-5 and TRBJ2-1; unclear D gene. Trimming pared 7 bases from V and 6 bases from J, leaving 13 bases between. CDR1 and CDR2 (germline): MNHEY, SVGAGI. The CDR3 covers 13 residues. CDR3 nucleotides: TGTGCCAGCAAGTATTCAGCAGGCAATGAGCAGTTCTTC. Its translation: CASKYSAGNEQFF.

The genes are TRBV9 and TRBJ2-7, with 11 nucleotides matching TRBD1. V shed 3 bases, J shed 6 bases, and the junction held 2 bases outside the gene matches. The CDR3 totals 13 residues. From germline, CDR1 is SGDLS and CDR2 YYNGEE. Here the CDR3 reads CASSEGQGGEQYF. The CDR3 DNA reads as TGTGCCAGCAGCGAGGGACAGGGGGGCGAGCAGTACTTC.

The chain combines TRBV7-9 with TRBJ2-7; D is possibly TRBD2 (5 bases). Per the germline V gene, CDR1 is SEHNR and CDR2 is FQNEAQ (reference sequence). The CDR3 sequence is 16 residues long. Trimming took 1 base from V and 2 from J, leaving 15 bases between them. CDR3 bases: TGTGCCAGCAGCTTAGGGCCGAGTGGGAGCACCTACGAGCAGTACTTC. It yields the protein CASSLGPSGSTYEQYF.

The V and J genes are TRBV28 and TRBJ1-2; D perhaps matches TRBD1 (6 bases). This CDR3 is built from 13 residues. Trimming took off 7 bases at V and 9 bases at J, with 18 bases between the two ends. Per the germline V gene, CDR1 is MDHEN and CDR2 is SYDVKM. CDR3 in amino acids: CASNGQSVSSYTF. The DNA for the CDR3 is TGTGCCAGCAATGGACAGAGTGTATCAAGCTACACCTTC.

This chain connects TRBV2 to TRBJ2-2, with 7 bases aligning to TRBD1. The V gene's germline CDR1 is SNHLY and CDR2 FYNNEI. This CDR3 has 14 residues. V gave up 3 bases and J gave up 5 bases; unmatched junction bases: 3. The CDR3 coding sequence is TGTGCCAGCAGTGAGGTCAGGGGGACCGGGGAGCTGTTTTTT. This codes for CASSEVRGTGELFF. Full variable domain (remainder filled in from reference TRBV2 and TRBJ2-2): EPEVTQTPSHQVTQMGQEVILRCVPISNHLYFYWYRQILGQKVEFLVSFYNNEISEKSEIFDDQFSVERPDGSNFTLKIRSTKLEDSAMYFCASSEVRGTGELFFGEGSRLTVL.

The V call is TRBV18, the J call TRBJ2-5; 8 nucleotides match TRBD2. V dropped 3 bases and J dropped 3; count of bases not matched to a gene: 9. The CDR3 consists of 16 residues. From germline, CDR1 is KGHSH and CDR2 LQKENI. DNA of the CDR3: TGTGCCAGCTCACCGCCTCGGGTGACTAGCGAAGAGACCCAGTACTTC. Translated, it gives CASSPPRVTSEETQYF.

The chain uses TRBV30 and TRBJ2-3; D gene ambiguous. The V end was cut by 5 bases, the J end by 10 bases, with 16 bases between. The CDR3 runs to 12 residues. From germline, CDR1 is GTSNPN and CDR2 SVGIG (reference sequence). The CDR3 DNA is TGTGCCTGGTCCCTTGGTCCCGCAGCGCAGTATTTT. As protein: CAWSLGPAAQYF.

This chain connects TRBV4-3 to TRBJ2-7; 8 positions agree with TRBD1. Germline values: CDR1 LGHNA, CDR2 YSLEER. This CDR3 contains 15 residues. The V segment lost 0 bases and the J segment 4 bases; nucleotides outside the gene matches: 5. The CDR3 bases are TGCGCCAGCAGCCAAGAGGGCAGGGGGCAATACGAGCAGTACTTC. Translating it yields CASSQEGRGQYEQYF.

The rearrangement joins TRBV5-1 to TRBJ1-5; tentatively, D is TRBD1 (6 bases). Trimming left V 4 bases short and J 0 bases short, with 8 bases between. The CDR3 spans 14 residues. Germline V gene data show CDR1 as SGHRS and CDR2 as YFSETQ. CDR3 nucleotides: TGCGCCAGCAGCGAACAGGGTAGCAATCAGCCCCAGCATTTT. This gives the protein CASSEQGSNQPQHF.

This clone occurred once. The rearrangement links TRBV10-1 to TRBJ2-3, with TRBD2 matching 11 bases. Germline lookup yields CDR1 WNHNN and CDR2 SYGVQD (reference sequence). The trim removed 6 bases at V and 1 base at J, leaving 3 bases unmatched. The CDR3 consists of 15 residues. The CDR3 sequence is CASSQGLAGTDTQYF. The CDR3 bases are TGCGCCAGCAGCCAGGGACTAGCGGGCACAGATACGCAGTATTTT.

The CDR3 DNA follows: TGTGCCAGCAGTTTAAGTCAACTTAACACTGAAGCTTTCTTT. Translating it yields CASSLSQLNTEAFF. The chain uses TRBV28 and TRBJ1-1; D is uncertain. V gave up 2 bases and J gave up 2 bases, with 9 bases separating them. This CDR3 has 14 amino acids. The germline gives CDR1 MDHEN, CDR2 SYDVKM.

The CDR3 coding sequence is TGTGCCAGCAGTCCGAAACCTGGGGATCCAACTAATGAAAAACTGTTTTTT. Its protein is CASSPKPGDPTNEKLFF. V is TRBV28 and J is TRBJ1-4; D gene ambiguous. Trimming took 5 bases from V and 0 from J, leaving 16 bases between them. CDR1 MDHEN and CDR2 SYDVKM come from the germline V gene. The CDR3 sequence is 17 residues long.

This chain uses TRBV7-3 with TRBJ2-3; 10 positions agree with TRBD1. This CDR3 contains 16 residues. Unmatched junction bases numbered 8, after V lost 4 bases and J lost 4 bases. From germline, CDR1 is SGHTA and CDR2 FQGTGA. The CDR3 region is CASSSRQGARADTQYF. CDR3 nucleotide sequence: TGTGCCAGCAGCTCTCGACAGGGGGCGAGGGCAGATACGCAGTATTTT.

The chain combines TRBV27 with TRBJ2-1; unclear D gene. The CDR3 length is 14 residues. Germline V gives CDR1 MNHEY, CDR2 SMNVEV (reference sequence). The germline V and J ends were trimmed by 9 bases and 0 bases, with 12 bases remaining between them. CDR3 residues: CASNLDSSYNEQFF. The CDR3 DNA is TGTGCCAGTAACCTGGATAGCTCCTACAATGAGCAGTTCTTC.

In its sample, this clone was seen once. The rearrangement links TRBV14 to TRBJ2-4; weak D call: TRBD2 (6 bases). The CDR3 loop spans 16 amino acids. The germline V and J ends were trimmed by 1 base and 6 bases, with 16 bases remaining between them. Germline CDR1 and CDR2: SGHDN and FVKESK. The CDR3: CASSQVGAAGGNIQYF. CDR3 DNA: TGTGCCAGCAGCCAAGTTGGAGCGGCCGGGGGAAACATTCAGTACTTC.

This sequence joins TRBV5-6 and TRBJ2-7; TRBD2 matches 8 bases. Losses at the gene ends were 5 bases for V and 1 base for J; bases not matched to a gene: 8. CDR3 length equals 15 residues. Germline CDR1 reads SGHDT; CDR2 reads YYEEEE. The DNA for the CDR3 is TGTGCCAGCAGACCCGGACTAGCCGAATCCTACGAGCAGTACTTC. This gives the protein CASRPGLAESYEQYF.